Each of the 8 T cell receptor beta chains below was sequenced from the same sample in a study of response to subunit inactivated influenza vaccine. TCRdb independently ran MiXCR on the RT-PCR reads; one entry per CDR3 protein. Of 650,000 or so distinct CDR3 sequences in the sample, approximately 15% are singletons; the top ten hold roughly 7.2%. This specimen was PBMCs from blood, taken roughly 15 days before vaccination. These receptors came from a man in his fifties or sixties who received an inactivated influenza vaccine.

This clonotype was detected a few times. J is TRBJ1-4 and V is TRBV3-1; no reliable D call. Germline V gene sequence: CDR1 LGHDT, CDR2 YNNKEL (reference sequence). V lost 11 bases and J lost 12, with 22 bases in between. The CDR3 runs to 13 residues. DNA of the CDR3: TGTGCCCACCCAAGATGTCTATATGGGGAACTGTTTTTT. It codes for CAHPRCLYGELFF.

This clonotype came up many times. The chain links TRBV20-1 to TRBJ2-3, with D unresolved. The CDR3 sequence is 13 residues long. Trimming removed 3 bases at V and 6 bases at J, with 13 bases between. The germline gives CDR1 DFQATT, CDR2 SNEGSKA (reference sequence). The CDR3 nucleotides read TGCAGTGCTAGTATGGCTATTTGGGATACGCAGTATTTT. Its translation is CSASMAIWDTQYF.

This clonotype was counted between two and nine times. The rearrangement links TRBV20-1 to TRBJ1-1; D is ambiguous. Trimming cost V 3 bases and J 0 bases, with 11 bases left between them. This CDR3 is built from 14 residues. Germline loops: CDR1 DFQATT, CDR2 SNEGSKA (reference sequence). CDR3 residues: CSARSGEVNTEAFF. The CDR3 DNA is TGCAGTGCTAGGTCAGGCGAAGTGAACACTGAAGCTTTCTTT.

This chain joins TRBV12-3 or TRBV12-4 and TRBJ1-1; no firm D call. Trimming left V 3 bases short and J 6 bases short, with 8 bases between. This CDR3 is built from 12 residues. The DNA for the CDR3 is TGTGCCAGCAGTTTGCAAGTTCCTGAAGCTTTCTTT. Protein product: CASSLQVPEAFF.

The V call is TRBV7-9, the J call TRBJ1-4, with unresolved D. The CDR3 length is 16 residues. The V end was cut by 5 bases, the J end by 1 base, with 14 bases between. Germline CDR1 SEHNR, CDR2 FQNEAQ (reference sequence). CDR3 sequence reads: CASSLLARGTNEKLFF. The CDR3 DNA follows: TGTGCCAGCAGCCTCCTAGCCCGGGGAACTAATGAAAAACTGTTTTTT.

Here the CDR3 DNA reads TGTGCCAGCAGCTTATGGGACAGGGTGGGCAAAAACATTCAGTACTTC. Translating gives CASSLWDRVGKNIQYF. V usage is TRBV7-2 and J usage is TRBJ2-4, with 9 bases aligning to TRBD1. This CDR3 has 16 amino acids. V was clipped by 2 bases and J by 3 bases; unmatched bases: 5. CDR1 is SGHTA and CDR2 is FQGNSA in the germline V gene. The full variable domain, rest sourced from reference TRBV7-2 and TRBJ2-4, is GAGVSQSPSNKVTEKGKDVELRCDPISGHTALYWYRQSLGQGLEFLIYFQGNSAPDKSGLPSDRFSAERTGGSVSTLTIQRTQQEDSAVYLCASSLWDRVGKNIQYFGAGTRLSVL.

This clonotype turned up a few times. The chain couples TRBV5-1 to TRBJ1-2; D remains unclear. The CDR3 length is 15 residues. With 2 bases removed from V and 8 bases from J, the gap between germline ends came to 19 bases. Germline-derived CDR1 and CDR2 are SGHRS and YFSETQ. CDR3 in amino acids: CASSFQPNEADGYTF. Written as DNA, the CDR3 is TGCGCCAGCAGCTTTCAACCCAATGAGGCGGACGGCTACACCTTC. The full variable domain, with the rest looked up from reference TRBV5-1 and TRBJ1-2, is KAGVTQTPRYLIKTRGQQVTLSCSPISGHRSVSWYQQTPGQGLQFLFEYFSETQRNKGNFPGRFSGRQFSNSRSEMNVSTLELGDSALYLCASSFQPNEADGYTFGSGTRLTVV.

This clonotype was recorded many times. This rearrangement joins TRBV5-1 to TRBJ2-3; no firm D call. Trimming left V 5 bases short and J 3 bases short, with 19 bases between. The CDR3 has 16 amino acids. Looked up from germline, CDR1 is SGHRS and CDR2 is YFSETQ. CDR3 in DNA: TGCGCCAGCAGGGCCCTCGTGGCAAGTTTAACAGATACGCAGTATTTT. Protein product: CASRALVASLTDTQYF.